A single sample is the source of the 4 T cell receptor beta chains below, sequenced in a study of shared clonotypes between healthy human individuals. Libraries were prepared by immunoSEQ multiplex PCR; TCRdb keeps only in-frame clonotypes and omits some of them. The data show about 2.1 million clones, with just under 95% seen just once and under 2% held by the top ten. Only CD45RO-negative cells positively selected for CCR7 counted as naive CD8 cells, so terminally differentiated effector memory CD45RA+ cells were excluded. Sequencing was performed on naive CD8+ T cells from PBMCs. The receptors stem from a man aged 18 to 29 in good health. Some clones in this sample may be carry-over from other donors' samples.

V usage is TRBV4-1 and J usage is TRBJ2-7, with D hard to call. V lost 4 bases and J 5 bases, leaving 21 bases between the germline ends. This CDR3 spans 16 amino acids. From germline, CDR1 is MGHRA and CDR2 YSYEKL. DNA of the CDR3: TGCGCCAGCAGCCTGTTACACGGTGGCATTTCAGACGAGCAGTACTTC. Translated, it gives CASSLLHGGISDEQYF.

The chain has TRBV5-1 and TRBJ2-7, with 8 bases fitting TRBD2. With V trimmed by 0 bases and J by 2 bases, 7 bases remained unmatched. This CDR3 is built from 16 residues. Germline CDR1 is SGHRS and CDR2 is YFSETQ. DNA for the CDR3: TGCGCCAGCAGCTTGGCCGGGAGGGGCCCCCCCTACGAGCAGTACTTC. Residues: CASSLAGRGPPYEQYF. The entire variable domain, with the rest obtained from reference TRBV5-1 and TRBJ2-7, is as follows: KAGVTQTPRYLIKTRGQQVTLSCSPISGHRSVSWYQQTPGQGLQFLFEYFSETQRNKGNFPGRFSGRQFSNSRSEMNVSTLELGDSALYLCASSLAGRGPPYEQYFGPGTRLTVT.

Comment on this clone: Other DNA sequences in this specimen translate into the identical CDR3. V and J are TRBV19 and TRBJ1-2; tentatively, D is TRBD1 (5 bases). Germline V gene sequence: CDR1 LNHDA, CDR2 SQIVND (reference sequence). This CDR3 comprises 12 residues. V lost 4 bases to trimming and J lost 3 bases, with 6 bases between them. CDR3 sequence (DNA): TGTGCCAGTAGTACGGGGGACTATGGCTACACCTTC. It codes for CASSTGDYGYTF.

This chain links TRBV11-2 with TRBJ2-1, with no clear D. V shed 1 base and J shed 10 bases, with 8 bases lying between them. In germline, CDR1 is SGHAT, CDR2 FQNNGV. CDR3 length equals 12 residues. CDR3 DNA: TGTGCCAGCAGCTTAGGGTATAAAGAGCAGTTCTTC. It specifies CASSLGYKEQFF.